This passage covers 27 T cell receptor beta chains from one sample sequenced in a study of T cell changes during pregnancy in multiple sclerosis. Clones were sequenced by immunoSEQ multiplex PCR, and TCRdb holds only the in-frame ones, with some missing. The sample shows tens of thousands of clones, 89% of them seen only once. The material was CD4+ T cells from peripheral blood mononuclear cells, obtained in the first trimester of pregnancy. The receptors were sampled from a female donor with multiple sclerosis, enrolled in a pregnancy study.

This clone has more than one count but fewer than ten. The rearrangement links TRBV7-9 to TRBJ1-1, with 10 bases matching TRBD1. Germline values: CDR1 SEHNR, CDR2 FQNEAQ (reference sequence). The CDR3 consists of 14 residues. Trimming removed 7 bases from V and 6 bases from J; junction bases left unmatched: 8. The CDR3 region has the DNA TGTGCCAGCACCGGGACAGGGGATCGCCCTGAAGCTTTCTTT. It is translated as CASTGTGDRPEAFF.

The chain recombines TRBV7-8 with TRBJ1-3; no definite D call. The CDR3 contains 15 residues. The germline CDR1 and CDR2 sequences are SGHVS and FQNEAQ. Trimming stripped 10 bases from V and 1 base from J, with 17 bases between. The CDR3 is CATVAPRASGNTIYF. Written as DNA, the CDR3 is TGTGCCACCGTAGCCCCGAGGGCTTCTGGAAACACCATATATTTT. The variable domain in full, with the rest retrieved from reference TRBV7-8 and TRBJ1-3, is GAGVSQSPRYKVAKRGQDVALRCDPISGHVSLFWYQQALGQGPEFLTYFQNEAQLDKSGLPSDRFFAERPEGSVSTLKIQRTQQEDSAVYLCATVAPRASGNTIYFGEGSWLTVV.

The genes are TRBV29-1 and TRBJ1-5, with 12 bases matching TRBD1. CDR1 and CDR2 (germline): SQVTM, ANQGSEA. Losses at the gene ends were 6 bases for V and 3 bases for J; bases not matched to a gene: 3. The CDR3 consists of 14 residues. The CDR3 loop reads CSVRDRGLNQPQHF. The CDR3 bases are TGCAGCGTCCGGGACAGGGGGCTCAATCAGCCCCAGCATTTT.

The V and J genes are TRBV18 and TRBJ2-5; maybe TRBD1 (5 bases). The CDR3 runs to 13 residues. Trimming took 2 bases from V and 5 from J, leaving 9 bases between them. Germline loops: CDR1 KGHSH, CDR2 LQKENI. In nucleotides, the CDR3 is TGTGCCAGCTCACCAGGGGCCTATGAGACCCAGTACTTC. This translates into CASSPGAYETQYF.

This sequence joins TRBV6-1 and TRBJ2-2; possible D gene TRBD1, 5 bases. This CDR3 spans 15 amino acids. V shed 2 bases and J shed 3 bases, with 10 bases lying between them. CDR1 is MNHNS and CDR2 is SASEGT in the germline V gene. The CDR3 loop reads CASSEPRVYTGELFF. The CDR3 nucleotides are TGTGCCAGCAGTGAACCCAGGGTGTACACCGGGGAGCTGTTTTTT.

The V gene is TRBV5-5, the J gene TRBJ2-1, with a tentative D call TRBD1 (7 bases). CDR1 is SGHKS and CDR2 is YYEKEE in the germline V gene (reference sequence). This CDR3 is built from 12 residues. The V gene lost 3 bases and the J gene lost 14 bases, with 15 bases spanning the gap. The CDR3 protein is CASSSITGEEFF. Written as DNA, the CDR3 is TGTGCCAGCAGCTCTATAACAGGGGAGGAGTTCTTC.

The chain carries TRBV7-2 and TRBJ2-1, with a weak D call TRBD2 (5 bases). V lost 5 bases and J 8 bases, leaving 16 bases between the germline ends. The CDR3 spans 14 residues. Germline CDR1 and CDR2: SGHTA and FQGNSA. DNA of the CDR3: TGTGCCAGCAGCCCTTTTACTAGTCCACATGAGCAGTTCTTC. It specifies CASSPFTSPHEQFF.

The J gene is TRBJ1-1, the V gene TRBV10-3; unclear D gene. Trimming cost V 10 bases and J 0 bases, with 12 bases left between them. The CDR3 extends over 13 amino acids. CDR1 and CDR2 from the germline V gene are ENHRY and SYGVKD. The CDR3 sequence: CATSEAMNTEAFF. DNA for the CDR3: TGTGCCACTTCGGAGGCTATGAACACTGAAGCTTTCTTT.

J is TRBJ2-2 and V is TRBV10-1; D is ambiguous. The CDR3 runs 15 residues. Germline CDR1 WNHNN, CDR2 SYGVQD (reference sequence). The ends were cut back, 0 bases at V and 5 bases at J, with 10 bases in the middle. CDR3 residues: CASSESSRWTGELFF. The CDR3 coding sequence is TGCGCCAGCAGTGAGTCGAGCAGGTGGACCGGGGAGCTGTTTTTT.

In its sample, this clone was seen once. V usage is TRBV14 and J usage is TRBJ2-7; 9 bases are a match to TRBD1. The CDR3 extends over 18 amino acids. CDR1 and CDR2 from the germline V gene are SGHDN and FVKESK. After removal of 0 bases from V and 4 bases from J, the junction contained 13 bases not matched to a gene. The CDR3 coding sequence is TGTGCCAGCAGCCAAGATATATTTGGAGGACAGGGGAGGTACGAGCAGTACTTC. Translating it yields CASSQDIFGGQGRYEQYF.

The chain employs TRBV6-5 and TRBJ2-3; 7 bases align to TRBD2. V was pared by 5 bases and J by 0 bases, with 2 bases of the junction left unmatched. Germline-derived CDR1 and CDR2 are MNHEY and SVGAGI. The CDR3 has 14 residues. CDR3 sequence: CASSRLASTDTQYF. In DNA, the CDR3 is TGTGCCAGCAGTCGACTAGCTAGCACAGATACGCAGTATTTT.

The rearrangement joins TRBV7-8 to TRBJ2-1; TRBD2 might be the D (6 bases). The CDR3 runs to 15 residues. Germline values: CDR1 SGHVS, CDR2 FQNEAQ. V was shortened by 5 bases and J by 4 bases, with 15 bases between the two germline ends. Written as DNA, the CDR3 is TGTGCCAGCAGCATTAGCGGATCCACTTACAATGAGCAGTTCTTC. This codes for CASSISGSTYNEQFF.

V and J are TRBV5-1 and TRBJ2-7; TRBD2 aligns across 8 bases. The germline V gene encodes CDR1 SGHRS and CDR2 YFSETQ. V lost 0 bases, J lost 6 bases, and 14 bases stayed unmatched. CDR3 size: 17 residues. CDR3 nucleotides: TGCGCCAGCAGCTTGGCCTGGCGTGGGCGGGAGGAGACCGAGCAGTACTTC. Translated: CASSLAWRGREETEQYF.

The chain has TRBV7-9 and TRBJ1-1; TRBD1 aligns across 9 bases. V shed 4 bases and J 4 bases; nucleotides not matched to a gene: 4. Germline V lookup: CDR1 SEHNR, CDR2 FQNEAQ (reference sequence). This CDR3 has 14 amino acids. CDR3 amino acids: CASSWTGDGTEAFF. For the CDR3, the DNA is TGTGCCAGCAGCTGGACAGGGGACGGCACTGAAGCTTTCTTT.

The chain recombines TRBV5-6 with TRBJ1-6; D unresolved. The germline gives CDR1 SGHDT, CDR2 YYEEEE. Trimming removed 2 bases at V and 9 bases at J, with 15 bases between. CDR3 length equals 15 residues. The CDR3 nucleotides read TGTGCCAGCAGCTTTTTAAGCCTCGGAGGTTCACCCCTCCACTTT. This translates into CASSFLSLGGSPLHF.

This clone was detected only a few times. This chain uses TRBV5-1 with TRBJ2-2; 7 bases fit TRBD1. The CDR3 has 15 amino acids. Germline loops: CDR1 SGHRS, CDR2 YFSETQ. Trimming at V came to 2 bases and at J to 1 base, leaving 2 bases not matched to a gene. CDR3 loop: CASSLWTGNTGELFF. The CDR3 DNA is TGCGCCAGCAGCTTATGGACAGGGAACACCGGGGAGCTGTTTTTT.

The table lists this clone with many counts. CDR3 loop: CASSSGQVFPYEQYF. For the CDR3, the DNA is TGTGCCAGCAGCTCGGGACAGGTTTTTCCCTACGAGCAGTACTTC. This chain connects TRBV7-9 to TRBJ2-7; 8 nucleotides line up with TRBD1. Germline-derived CDR1 and CDR2 are SEHNR and FQNEAQ (reference sequence). The CDR3 runs 15 residues. The ends lost 4 bases at V and 2 bases at J; junction bases unmatched: 7.

V gene TRBV6-6 combines with J gene TRBJ1-3; D uncertain. This CDR3 has 13 amino acids. Germline V CDR1 and CDR2: MNHNY, SVGAGI (reference sequence). V lost 5 bases and J lost 8, with 13 bases in between. The CDR3 nucleotides read TGTGCCAGCAGTCTCGAGTCGAGCCACACCATATATTTT. Translated: CASSLESSHTIYF.

V is TRBV25-1 and J is TRBJ1-1; no reliable D call. The CDR3 loop spans 14 amino acids. V was shortened by 3 bases and J by 4 bases, with 12 bases between the two germline ends. CDR1 and CDR2 (germline): MGHDK, SYGVNS. The CDR3 protein is CASSDQVSSTEAFF. CDR3 DNA sequence: TGTGCCAGCAGTGATCAGGTTTCGAGCACTGAAGCTTTCTTT.

This chain joins TRBV19 and TRBJ2-1; 7 bases line up with TRBD2. The V gene end was trimmed by 2 bases and the J gene end by 3 bases; junction bases not matched to a gene: 7. The CDR3 loop spans 16 amino acids. Germline values: CDR1 LNHDA, CDR2 SQIVND (reference sequence). The DNA of the CDR3 is TGTGCCAGTAGTATAAGATTAGCGGGTGGCTACAATGAGCAGTTCTTC. This translates into CASSIRLAGGYNEQFF.

The V and J genes are TRBV6-5 and TRBJ2-7, with TRBD2 matching over 10 bases. The CDR3 is made up of 14 amino acids. Germline loops: CDR1 MNHEY, CDR2 SVGAGI. V dropped 5 bases and J dropped 4; count of bases not matched to a gene: 5. This CDR3 is CASSPGLARYEQYF. The CDR3 coding sequence is TGTGCCAGCAGTCCGGGACTAGCGAGGTACGAGCAGTACTTC.

This chain connects TRBV4-3 to TRBJ1-3; D uncertain. CDR1 and CDR2 (germline): LGHNA, YSLEER. CDR3 size: 15 residues. Trimming shortened V by 2 bases and J by 0 bases, and 8 bases separated the two germline ends. In DNA, the CDR3 is TGCGCCAGCAGCCAAAGTCAGAACTCTGGAAACACCATATATTTT. It yields the protein CASSQSQNSGNTIYF.

This clone was observed a few times. The CDR3 region is CASSHMRTGDGANYGYTF. In nucleotides, the CDR3 is TGTGCCAGCAGTCACATGAGGACAGGGGATGGAGCTAACTATGGCTACACCTTC. The J gene is TRBJ1-2, the V gene TRBV11-2, with 9 nucleotides matching TRBD1. The junction had 14 bases not matched to a gene; V was cut back by 6 bases and J by 0 bases. The germline CDR1 and CDR2 sequences are SGHAT and FQNNGV. The CDR3 has 18 amino acids. Full variable domain (missing parts from reference TRBV11-2 and TRBJ1-2): EAGVAQSPRYKIIEKRQSVAFWCNPISGHATLYWYQQILGQGPKLLIQFQNNGVVDDSQLPKDRFSAERLKGVDSTLKIQPAKLEDSAVYLCASSHMRTGDGANYGYTFGSGTRLTVV.

This clone has only a few counts. The chain carries TRBV6-1 and TRBJ2-7; tentatively, D is TRBD2 (7 bases). The germline CDR1 and CDR2 sequences are MNHNS and SASEGT. Trimming took 2 bases from V and 0 from J, leaving 14 bases between them. CDR3 length: 16 residues. CDR3 residues: CASSESIGGGSYEQYF. The CDR3 DNA reads TGTGCCAGCAGTGAATCTATAGGGGGGGGCTCCTACGAGCAGTACTTC.

The chain has TRBV27 and TRBJ1-2; unclear D gene. The CDR3 is 12 residues long. The V gene's germline CDR1 is MNHEY and CDR2 SMNVEV (reference sequence). V was clipped by 5 bases and J by 5 bases, with 9 bases between them. CDR3 DNA: TGTGCCAGCAGTGCTCAGGATTATGGCTACACCTTC. As protein: CASSAQDYGYTF.

CDR3 DNA sequence: TGCGCCAGCAGTCACTTATCGAGGGCTGTCTACAATGAGCAGTTCTTC. Translating gives CASSHLSRAVYNEQFF. The chain combines TRBV23-1 with TRBJ2-1, with D possibly being TRBD2 (5 bases). TRBV23-1 has ORF status, its function being uncertain. The CDR3 has 16 amino acids. Trimming shortened V by 3 bases and J by 3 bases, and 15 bases separated the two germline ends.

The gene calls are TRBV7-6 and TRBJ1-3, with unresolved D. Germline loops: CDR1 SGHVS, CDR2 FNYEAQ. The CDR3 length is 15 residues. V lost 1 base and J lost 0, with 7 bases in between. CDR3 amino acids: CASSLVSSSGNTIYF. In DNA, the CDR3 is TGTGCCAGCAGCTTAGTCTCTAGCTCTGGAAACACCATATATTTT.